The clone carrying this T cell receptor (beta chain) showed up just a few times. Antigen specificity is unknown. The V end was cut by 2 bases, the J end by 7 bases, with 9 bases between. Germline assignment: CDR1 KGHSH and CDR2 LQKENI. CDR3 length: 12 residues. Combining a sample-barcoded 5' primer with a J-beta primer mix, a second PCR ran for about 7 to 12 cycles. TCRdb analysed the 5' RACE reads with MiXCR anew, one entry per CDR3 protein. The sample lists roughly 1 million distinct CDR3 sequences; approximately 25% were seen once. Every donor gave roughly 9.2 milliliters of peripheral blood. Isolated per sample were at least 7 million PBMCs. The entry originates in a study of blood T cells in healthy people across ages. Study-wide results and caveats: Per million T cells, TCR beta diversity dropped roughly linearly as age increased.

This sample also belongs to another study, concerning T cells of mothers and their children.

The V and J genes are TRBV18 and TRBJ2-7; D is perhaps TRBD2 (5 bases). This clonotype was sampled from a girl aged 2 to 10 in good health. The sequenced sample was blood. CDR3 loop: CASSPEGLEQYF. The DNA of the CDR3 is TGTGCCAGCTCACCAGAGGGATTAGAGCAGTACTTC.